This T cell receptor (beta chain) was identified during a study of blood T cells in healthy people across ages. Details on this clonotype: Its antigen remains unidentified.

The authors ran a second PCR of 7 to 11 cycles using a sample-barcoded 5' primer and a J-beta primer mix. Each single sample gave us at least 2.5 million CDR3-containing paired-end reads. TCRdb re-called the 5' RACE reads through MiXCR, storing one row per CDR3 protein. The data hold over 1,300,000 distinct CDR3 sequences, with around 59% observed a single time. The germline V gene encodes CDR1 MNHEY and CDR2 SVGAGI. This CDR3 is built from 15 residues. Trimming shortened V by 0 bases and J by 4 bases, and 12 bases separated the two germline ends. Whole-study findings and limits: Because donor CMV status was unknown, expanded clonotype changes were possibly confounded.

Samples had at least 7 million PBMCs isolated from them. Total RNA, at least 5.5 micrograms per sample, was extracted from PBMCs. The sequenced material came from blood. V gene TRBV6-5 combines with J gene TRBJ1-2; D is possibly TRBD1 (6 bases). The receptor comes from a man between 18 and 35 years old in good health. Here the CDR3 DNA reads TGTGCCAGCAGTTACTCGAGGACAGACCCCTATGGCTACACCTTC. This sequence encodes CASSYSRTDPYGYTF.